A single sample is the source of the 8 T cell receptor beta chains below, sequenced in a study of blood T cells in healthy people across ages. For the second PCR, which ran for roughly 6 to 12 cycles, a sample-barcoded 5' primer and a J-beta primer mix were used. TCRdb recomputed calls from the 5' RACE reads with MiXCR, one row per CDR3 protein. The data show 1.4 million or so distinct CDR3 sequences, approximately 42% seen once. Sequenced sample: blood. The receptors shown here come from a woman under 30 in good health.

This clonotype showed up many times. The chain has TRBV29-1 and TRBJ2-1, with unresolved D. Germline V gene data show CDR1 as SQVTM and CDR2 as ANQGSEA. Deletions cut 4 bases from V and 6 bases from J, with 4 bases between. The CDR3 has 10 amino acids. The CDR3 is CSVGSNEQFF. Written as DNA, the CDR3 is TGCAGCGTTGGGAGCAATGAGCAGTTCTTC.

The chain carries TRBV20-1 and TRBJ1-2, with D hard to call. Deletions cut 0 bases from V and 4 bases from J, with 9 bases between. The CDR3 is 13 residues long. CDR1 is DFQATT, CDR2 SNEGSKA, per germline (reference sequence). CDR3 protein: CSAREGRRYGYTF. The DNA of the CDR3 is TGCAGTGCTAGAGAGGGGAGACGCTATGGCTACACCTTC.

V usage is TRBV5-1 and J usage is TRBJ2-1, with a possible D match to TRBD2 (6 bases). Germline-derived CDR1 and CDR2 are SGHRS and YFSETQ. This CDR3 spans 15 amino acids. V lost 0 bases, J lost 2 bases, and 9 bases lay in between. The CDR3 DNA reads as TGCGCCAGCAGCTTGGTGGAGGGGACCTACAATGAGCAGTTCTTC. Amino acids: CASSLVEGTYNEQFF.

The gene calls are TRBV29-1 and TRBJ1-2; 9 nucleotides line up with TRBD1. The ends lost 3 bases at V and 2 bases at J; junction bases unmatched: 7. This CDR3 spans 15 amino acids. From germline, CDR1 is SQVTM and CDR2 ANQGSEA. CDR3 in amino acids: CSVDRLQGANYGYTF. CDR3 DNA: TGCAGCGTTGACAGGCTACAGGGGGCGAACTATGGCTACACCTTC.

This clonotype was picked up many times. The chain recombines TRBV21-1 with TRBJ2-4; the table's D call, TRBD1, was not checked against the DNA. TRBV21-1 is designated a pseudogene. The CDR3 consists of 16 residues. CDR3 loop: CASSKPGGLAKNIQYF. CDR3 nucleotides: TGTGCCAGCAGCAAACCTGGGGGCCTAGCCAAAAACATTCAGTACTTC.

The chain employs TRBV20-1 and TRBJ1-2; a possible D gene is TRBD1 (5 bases). Trimming removed 0 bases at V and 6 bases at J, with 14 bases between. CDR1 is DFQATT and CDR2 is SNEGSKA in the germline V gene (reference sequence). There are 14 residues in the CDR3. The DNA for the CDR3 is TGCAGTGCTAGAGATACTGATTGGGGGAATGGCTACACCTTC. It encodes CSARDTDWGNGYTF.

This clonotype was recorded a few times. The chain links TRBV3-1 to TRBJ1-1; 7 nucleotides align to TRBD1. CDR3 length: 14 amino acids. V was pared by 2 bases and J by 4 bases, with 4 bases of the junction left unmatched. CDR1 LGHDT and CDR2 YNNKEL come from the germline V gene (reference sequence). CDR3 DNA: TGTGCCAGCAGCCAAACAGGGGAAGGCACTGAAGCTTTCTTT. The encoded protein is CASSQTGEGTEAFF.

This clonotype was counted a few times. As DNA, the CDR3 is TGTGCCAGCAGCCCGTCCCGGGACAGGGCTAACTATGGCTACACCTTC. It is translated as CASSPSRDRANYGYTF. The chain carries TRBV12-3 or TRBV12-4 and TRBJ1-2, with 9 bases aligning to TRBD1. The CDR3 contains 16 residues. V was pared by 6 bases and J by 0 bases, with 8 bases of the junction left unmatched.